What follows are 23 T cell receptor beta chains derived from one specimen sequenced in a study of CD8+CD57+ T cells in acquired aplastic anemia. Previously, flow cytometry had revealed CD8+CD57+ cell expansion in the patients chosen for sequencing. Using genomic DNA as the template, TCR beta VDJ and CDR3 profiling was carried out. Via MiXCR, TCRdb re-called the reads, giving one row per CDR3 protein. The sample includes 150,000 or so distinct CDR3 sequences, around 43% of them seen just once. The sequenced material came from sorted CD4+, CD8+, or CD8+CD57+ T cells (not recorded which) from PBMCs. Receptors originate from a human donor with aplastic anemia.

Comment on this clonotype: At one of its ends the junction is not consistent with the germline gene, which may arise from a read error. V and J are TRBV10-3 and TRBJ1-5; maybe TRBD1 (5 bases). Germline-derived CDR1 and CDR2 are ENHRY and SYGVKD. The CDR3 runs to 14 residues. CDR3 sequence: CAISGGTPSQPQHF. CDR3 sequence (DNA): TGCGCCATCAGTGGCGGGACTCCGAGTCAGCCCCAGCATTTT.

Of note for this clonotype: It is likely a read error, because the conserved phenylalanine at the end of the CDR3 is missing. V usage is TRBV7-9 and J usage is TRBJ2-7, with D unclear. The CDR3 runs 12 residues. Germline values: CDR1 SEHNR, CDR2 FQNEAQ (reference sequence). CDR3 in amino acids: CASSRLSYEQYS. The DNA of the CDR3 is TGCGCCAGCAGCCGCCTCTCCTACGAGCAGTACTCC.

This clonotype was seen a single time. In this CDR3 the conserved last residue, phenylalanine or tryptophan, is missing, so a read error is likely. V is TRBV9 and J is TRBJ2-7; D might be TRBD1 or TRBD2, each matching 6 bases. The CDR3 has 15 amino acids. Trimming stripped 5 bases from V and 4 bases from J, with 19 bases between. In germline, CDR1 is SGDLS, CDR2 YYNGEE. CDR3 residues: CASSPSGGNPYEQYL. In DNA form, the CDR3 reads TGTGCCAGCAGTCCCTCCGGGGGCAATCCTTACGAGCAGTACCTC.

In this sample, this clonotype turned up once. The chain joins TRBV7-2 to TRBJ1-6; TRBD1 matches at 8 bases. Germline V CDR1 and CDR2: SGHTA, FQGNSA. The CDR3 is 14 residues long. Trimming at V came to 5 bases and at J to 6 bases, leaving 3 bases not matched to a gene. The CDR3 protein is CASSDGQGNSPLHF. The DNA of the CDR3 is TGTGCCAGCAGCGACGGACAGGGTAATTCACCCCTCCACTTT.

CDR3 sequence (DNA): TGTGCCAGCAGAGGGACACAGGGTGCTTCACCCCTCCACTTT. Its translation is CASRGTQGASPLHF. This chain uses TRBV2 with TRBJ1-6; weak D call: TRBD1 (6 bases). The CDR3 length is 14 residues. In germline, CDR1 is SNHLY, CDR2 FYNNEI. V shed 6 bases and J shed 9 bases, with 15 bases lying between them.

The chain combines TRBV20-1 with TRBJ1-5, with D unresolved. V dropped 3 bases and J dropped 0 bases, with 9 bases sitting between them. There are 14 residues in the CDR3. The germline gives CDR1 DFQATT, CDR2 SNEGSKA (reference sequence). CDR3 residues: CSASRAVSNQPQHF. In DNA form, the CDR3 reads TGCAGTGCTAGTAGGGCAGTTAGCAATCAGCCCCAGCATTTT.

This clonotype appeared once. The chain joins TRBV20-1 to TRBJ1-2; the D gene is possibly TRBD1 (5 bases). The CDR3 extends over 12 amino acids. The V end lost 1 base, the J end lost 7 bases, and 10 bases lay between the germline ends. In germline, CDR1 is DFQATT, CDR2 SNEGSKA (reference sequence). The chain's CDR3 is CSARGSGAGYTF. The CDR3 DNA follows: TGCAGTGCTAGAGGGAGCGGGGCTGGCTACACCTTC.

The chain recombines TRBV10-3 with TRBJ2-7; tentatively, D is TRBD2 (6 bases). With 6 bases removed from V and 7 bases from J, the gap between germline ends came to 19 bases. The V gene's germline CDR1 is ENHRY and CDR2 SYGVKD. This CDR3 has 14 amino acids. The CDR3 loop is CAISQGQGAGEQYF. CDR3 coding DNA: TGTGCCATCAGCCAAGGACAAGGGGCGGGGGAGCAGTACTTC.

This clonotype was seen ten or more times. In DNA form, the CDR3 reads TGTGCCAGCAGCCCAGCGGGGGGCCCCTACGAGCAGTACTTC. Translation gives CASSPAGGPYEQYF. The rearrangement links TRBV6-1 to TRBJ2-7; TRBD2 matches at 9 bases. The CDR3 consists of 14 residues. V was clipped by 6 bases and J by 2 bases; unmatched bases: 5. The germline gives CDR1 MNHNS, CDR2 SASEGT.

The chain joins TRBV7-8 to TRBJ1-5; weak D call: TRBD1 (6 bases). The CDR3 runs to 15 residues. Germline CDR1 and CDR2: SGHVS and FQNEAQ. Trimming took 5 bases from V and 3 from J, leaving 14 bases between them. CDR3 sequence (DNA): TGTGCCAGCAGCCCAGGGGTCTCGGTCAATCAGCCCCAGCATTTT. Amino acids: CASSPGVSVNQPQHF.

This rearrangement joins TRBV15 to TRBJ2-7, with 7 bases identical to TRBD1. The J segment lost 3 bases and the V segment lost 1 base, leaving 6 bases of the junction unmatched. The CDR3 length is 15 residues. Germline V gene sequence: CDR1 LNHNV, CDR2 YYDKDF (reference sequence). CDR3 DNA sequence: TGTGCCACCAGCAGAGGACAGGGAATACGCTACGAGCAGTACTTC. The encoded protein is CATSRGQGIRYEQYF.

For this clonotype: Being one base from a much bigger clone, this may be a read error. This is likely a read error, given that the CDR3 carries no conserved phenylalanine or tryptophan at its end. The chain uses TRBV10-3 and TRBJ2-2; TRBD1 agrees at 9 bases. Trimming took 10 bases from V and 4 from J; bases not matched to a gene: 7. The germline V gene encodes CDR1 ENHRY and CDR2 SYGVKD. The CDR3 extends over 14 amino acids. The CDR3 DNA follows: TGTGCCAGCCGGGACAGGGCGAGCACCGGGGAGCTGTTTCTT. Translation gives CASRDRASTGELFL.

The table lists this clonotype with many counts. The chain uses TRBV9 and TRBJ2-1, with 10 bases aligning to TRBD2. The CDR3 runs to 17 residues. V was pared by 0 bases and J by 5 bases, with 8 bases of the junction left unmatched. CDR1 is SGDLS and CDR2 is YYNGEE in the germline V gene. CDR3 loop: CASSVVASGGQNNEQFF. The CDR3 region has the DNA TGTGCCAGCAGCGTAGTGGCTAGCGGGGGTCAAAACAATGAGCAGTTCTTC.

This clonotype was seen at least ten times. The chain has TRBV12-3 or TRBV12-4 and TRBJ1-4; D gene unclear. This CDR3 region has 13 residues. The V end was cut by 2 bases, the J end by 8 bases, with 9 bases between. This CDR3 is CASSLYNGEKLFF. CDR3 in DNA: TGTGCCAGCAGTTTATACAACGGGGAAAAACTGTTTTTT.

This clonotype was seen repeatedly, ten times or more. The chain carries TRBV5-4 and TRBJ2-5, with 11 nucleotides matching TRBD2. The CDR3 spans 16 residues. Trimming took 2 bases from V and 5 from J; bases not matched to a gene: 8. Germline lookup yields CDR1 SGHNT and CDR2 YYREEE (reference sequence). The CDR3, as DNA: TGTGCCAGCAGCTTAGGGCTAGCGGGAGGAGGGGAGACCCAGTACTTC. This sequence encodes CASSLGLAGGGETQYF.

Only a few counts were recorded for this clonotype. A much larger clone is a single base away; this may be a read error. The chain joins TRBV11-2 to TRBJ2-7; unclear D gene. Trimming left V 4 bases short and J 2 bases short, with 12 bases between. The CDR3 has 14 amino acids. CDR1 is SGHAT, CDR2 FQNNGV, per germline. The DNA of the CDR3 is TGTGCCAGCAGCTCCTCCCTTTCGACCTACGAGCAGTACGTC. Amino acids: CASSSSLSTYEQYV.

The chain joins TRBV19 to TRBJ2-3, with D unclear. CDR3 length: 15 residues. Between the trimmed V and J ends, which lost 5 bases and 3 bases, there was a span of 15 bases. Germline lookup yields CDR1 LNHDA and CDR2 SQIVND (reference sequence). The CDR3 coding sequence is TGTGCCAGTAGTCAGTTTCCCCAGGCAACAGATACGCAGTATTTT. Its translation: CASSQFPQATDTQYF.

The V call is TRBV20-1, the J call TRBJ2-1, with 10 bases fitting TRBD2. Per germline, CDR1 DFQATT and CDR2 SNEGSKA (reference sequence). The CDR3 is 15 residues long. With V trimmed by 0 bases and J by 6 bases, 5 bases remained unmatched. In DNA, the CDR3 is TGCAGTGCTAGAGATAGTGTAGCGGGGGGCAATGAGCAGTTCTTC. This encodes CSARDSVAGGNEQFF.

There are many counts of this clonotype. The gene calls are TRBV3-1 and TRBJ2-3; D is unresolved. The CDR3 extends over 14 amino acids. Trimming left V 1 base short and J 2 bases short, with 7 bases between. CDR1 and CDR2 from the germline V gene are LGHDT and YNNKEL (reference sequence). The CDR3 protein is CASSQGLPTDTQYF. The CDR3 bases are TGTGCCAGCAGCCAAGGGCTTCCCACAGATACGCAGTATTTT.

This chain uses TRBV24-1 with TRBJ1-1; no clear D. From germline, CDR1 is KGHDR and CDR2 SFDVKD. CDR3 size: 14 residues. The CDR3 DNA follows: TGTGCACAATCCGGGAATAGTAGAGCTAATGAAGCTTTCTTT. Protein product: CAQSGNSRANEAFF.

The V and J genes are TRBV7-2 and TRBJ1-6, with D uncertain. V lost 3 bases, J lost 8 bases, and 14 bases lay in between. CDR3 length equals 15 residues. In germline, CDR1 is SGHTA, CDR2 FQGNSA. For the CDR3, the DNA is TGTGCCAGCAGCTTCAGCTGGTCCGCGGATTCACCCCTCCACTTT. It specifies CASSFSWSADSPLHF.

This clonotype was counted at least ten times. The CDR3 nucleotides are TGTGCCAGTAAGGGGCGGGACAGGGGGTATGGCTACACCTTC. Its translation: CASKGRDRGYGYTF. The chain couples TRBV19 to TRBJ1-2, with 11 positions matching TRBD1. This CDR3 region has 14 residues. Germline V gene sequence: CDR1 LNHDA, CDR2 SQIVND (reference sequence). The junction had 6 bases not matched to a gene; V was cut back by 7 bases and J by 5 bases.

At least ten counts were recorded for this clonotype. The genes are TRBV12-3 or TRBV12-4 and TRBJ2-5; TRBD2 agrees at 12 bases. The CDR3 covers 16 residues. J lost 5 bases, V lost 6 bases, and 10 bases had no gene match. CDR3 sequence: CASSPLAGGPMETQYF. As DNA, the CDR3 is TGTGCCAGCAGCCCTCTAGCGGGGGGGCCGATGGAGACCCAGTACTTC.